The T cell receptor (beta chain) under discussion was sequenced for a study of cytomegalovirus exposure and HLA in healthy donors. Study overall: An earlier analysis identified 110 million or so unique TCR beta sequences in approximately 170 million T cells.

There are a few counts of this clone. 13 Jbeta primers and 60 Vbeta primers were used for the PCR. TCRdb's table, derived via immunoSEQ multiplex PCR, lists solely in-frame clones and lacks some. This sample has about 120,000 clones; about 68% occur once, and the top ten carry roughly 9%. This TCR derives from a woman aged 40 to 50 in good health and CMV-seropositive. Sequencing input: PBMCs.

CDR3 in amino acids: CASSSGGHGRSPGELFF. The DNA for the CDR3 is TGTGCCAGCAGCTCCGGGGGCCACGGGAGGTCCCCCGGGGAGCTGTTTTTT. This chain links TRBV5-5 with TRBJ2-2; maybe TRBD2 (7 bases). The V gene's germline CDR1 is SGHKS and CDR2 YYEKEE (reference sequence). Trimming removed 3 bases at V and 6 bases at J, with 21 bases between. This CDR3 comprises 17 residues.